Sequencing of this T cell receptor (beta chain) was carried out in a study of regulatory T cells in long-lasting Graves disease (dated by TCRdb to the early 2020s). With respect to the entire study: Antithyroid drugs had been taken for less than 3 months by newly diagnosed Graves' disease patients. Peripheral blood TCR sequencing and RNA sequencing compared persistent Graves' disease patients with newly diagnosed Graves' disease patients. TCR sequencing covered 13 persistent and some 20 newly diagnosed Graves' disease patients, around 33 samples in total. The study was registered as a clinical trial and conducted in China. General study outcomes and caveats: The study examined only peripheral blood because the primary lesion, thyroid tissue, could not be accessed. Lower TCR Shannon entropy and fewer highly expanded clones were observed in persistent Graves' disease patients than in newly diagnosed patients, which suggested clonal expansion. The authors noted that the small sample size was a limitation that may lower accuracy. Patients with persistent disease shared more public clonotypes (around 2,500) than newly diagnosed patients did (966). Preferential use of TRBV28, TRBJ1-2 and TRBJ2-5 was observed in persistent disease, whereas TRBV20-1 and TRBJ2-1 were favored in newly diagnosed disease. Only the TCR beta chain was sequenced and analyzed.

The time point label on this specimen signifies: newly diagnosed GD, antithyroid drugs for less than 3 months. RNA was extracted from PBMCs in TRIzol for both TCR sequencing and RNA sequencing. The diagnosis of Graves' disease followed American Thyroid Association guidelines. Recruitment of patients was carried out at an endocrinology department in Xi'an, China. Each patient gave approximately 9 milliliters of peripheral blood, collected in an EDTA anticoagulant tube. Ficoll Paque Plus density gradient separation was used to isolate PBMCs, and no additional T cell sorting was done. RNA quality was checked with an Agilent 2100 Bioanalyzer and agarose gel, and concentration with a NanoDrop 2000. Libraries were made using multiplex PCR. Instrument on record: Illumina HiSeq 4000. CDR3 regions were amplified by Arm-PCR with iRepertoire HTBI primers to construct TCR beta libraries. PCR products were gel purified before sequencing. The original methods were these. Gene usage analysis of CDR3 amino acid clonotypes relied on the roughly 67 TRBV and 14 TRBJ segments identified across samples. Filtered high-quality paired reads were merged into contigs using COPE and FqMerger. Contigs were aligned with BLAST to IMGT TRBV, TRBD and TRBJ reference genes, and CDR3 was defined per IMGT. Highly expanded clones were defined as clonotypes with a frequency above 0.1%. Shannon entropy served as the measure of repertoire diversity, while the Gini coefficient captured V-J evenness. Public clonotypes were defined as clonotypes shared by more than one individual. In TCRdb, the public reads were trimmed at Q25 with fastp and aligned with MiXCR, with productive beta chains retained. One record per CDR3 amino acid sequence lists the most common genes and DNA. The V and J calls, along with clone size, are taken from TCRdb and not from the paper's own processing. This sample gives 450,000 to 650,000 distinct CDR3 sequences in total; approximately 16% of them show up just once. Around a quarter of the sample belongs to the ten largest clones.

Taken from cysteine to phenylalanine, the CDR3 has 15 residues. Only the CDR3 portion is preserved as DNA: 45 bases, with reading frame beginning at the first base. The CDR1 and CDR2 encoded by the germline V gene (reference sequence) are DFQATT and SNEGSKA. The V end loses 6 bases and the J end loses 0 bases, and a stretch of 15 bases separates them. This clonotype was counted a few times. The clone's antigen remains unknown. Base qualities are not provided; no much larger clone lies one nucleotide away. These data also formed part of another study, on T cells in Graves' hyperthyroidism and ophthalmopathy. The second study reports: A patient counted as having stable Graves' hyperthyroidism if no progression to ophthalmopathy occurred over 18 months of follow-up. The hyperthyroidism patients were between 18 and 65 years old and newly diagnosed, with a disease duration of less than 2 months. Patients with uncontrolled infections, other autoimmune diseases, pregnancy or lactation were excluded. Clinical symptoms, serum thyroxine and TRAb, thyroid ultrasound, and orbital computed tomography formed the basis for the diagnoses. A first-round RT-PCR of the TCR CDR3 used the HTBI primer set with the Qiagen OneStep RT-PCR kit. Most expanded thyroid clonotypes (frequency above 0.001) were also found in blood, which suggests that blood repertoires may mirror thyroid immune responses. A model built on a 13 V-J signature distinguished ophthalmopathy from stable hyperthyroidism, reaching 87.88% sensitivity and around 81% specificity in cross-validation and 80%/75% in testing. In validation, the model predicted progression to ophthalmopathy a median of about 6 months before onset, with around 70% sensitivity and about 72% specificity. TCR V-J signatures able to tell the groups apart were searched for in a discovery cohort of 90 to 100 patients, of whom 43 had Graves' ophthalmopathy and 57 had stable Graves' hyperthyroidism. An independent validation cohort of around 19 hyperthyroidism patients and approximately 17 patients who later progressed to ophthalmopathy tested prospective prediction of ophthalmopathy. The roughly 90 discovery patients were divided at random into training and test sets in a 7:3 ratio. Thyroid tissue and blood T-cell repertoires from about six Graves' hyperthyroidism patients were also compared in the study. Once sampling was done, hyperthyroidism patients were given methimazole at a starting dose of 30 mg daily, whereas ophthalmopathy patients were given high-dose intravenous methylprednisolone. Libraries were constructed in a second round of multiplex PCR, after which size selection and purification were performed. Sequencing of the libraries was done on an Illumina HiSeq2000 using paired-end 100 bp reads. SOAPnuke was used to process the raw data, removing reads that contained adapters or uncalled bases, had a mean Phred below 15, or lacked an exact match to the constant primer or identifier. COPE v1.2.5 was used to merge high-quality paired reads, and clonotypes were defined as unique nucleotide sequences. MiTCR v1.1 was used to align the clonotypes against IMGT TRBV, TRBD and TRBJ reference segments. The analysis was restricted to V-J combinations with a frequency above 0.0001, which together covered 99.2% of the repertoires. A TCS score was defined as the ratio of F50 (clonal expansion) to E x V (chaos), with BLOSUM62-based TCRdist applied between CDR3 peptides within each V-J. Welch's t-statistics and random forest reduced just over 500 V-J features to roughly 13, which were used in a naive Bayes classifier (R e1071). No statistical method was used to fix the sample size in advance, and group allocation was not hidden from the investigators. The paper describes TCR Vbeta CDR3 sequencing of 135 peripheral blood samples, made up of roughly 45 ophthalmopathy patients, more than 70 hyperthyroidism patients and 17 progressor patients.

The receptor chain draws on TRBV20-1 and TRBJ1-3, with the D gene call left open. This clonotype originated in a woman in her forties or fifties with Graves disease. Donor details come from another sample of the same person, matched by shared clones. The specimen comprised peripheral blood mononuclear cells (PBMCs), sampled at new diagnosis, from a patient treated with antithyroid drugs. CDR3 protein: CSARAPTNSGNTIYF. The DNA sequence is TGCAGTGCCCGAGCCCCGACTAACTCTGGAAACACCATATATTTT.